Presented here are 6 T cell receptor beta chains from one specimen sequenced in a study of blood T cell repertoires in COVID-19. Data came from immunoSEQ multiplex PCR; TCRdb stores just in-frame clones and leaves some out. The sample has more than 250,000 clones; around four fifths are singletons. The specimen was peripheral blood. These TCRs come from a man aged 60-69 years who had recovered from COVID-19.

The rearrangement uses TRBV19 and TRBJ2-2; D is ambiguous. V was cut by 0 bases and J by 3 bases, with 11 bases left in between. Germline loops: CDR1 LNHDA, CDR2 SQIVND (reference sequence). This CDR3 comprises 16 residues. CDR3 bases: TGTGCCAGTAGTATAGATTATTCCCTGTACACCGGGGAGCTGTTTTTT. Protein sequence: CASSIDYSLYTGELFF.

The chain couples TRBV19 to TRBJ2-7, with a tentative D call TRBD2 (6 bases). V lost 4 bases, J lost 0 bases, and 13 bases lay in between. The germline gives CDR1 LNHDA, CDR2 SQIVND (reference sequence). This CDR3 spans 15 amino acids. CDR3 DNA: TGTGCCAGTAGTACCGCGGGACGGGCCTCCTACGAGCAGTACTTC. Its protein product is CASSTAGRASYEQYF.

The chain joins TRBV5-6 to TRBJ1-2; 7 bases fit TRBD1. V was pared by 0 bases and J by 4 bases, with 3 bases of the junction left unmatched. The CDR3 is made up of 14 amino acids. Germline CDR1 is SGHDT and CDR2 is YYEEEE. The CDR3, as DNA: TGTGCCAGCAGCTTGGACAGGGGAAGCTATGGCTACACCTTC. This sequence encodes CASSLDRGSYGYTF.

The DNA for the CDR3 is TGTGCCAGCAGAGGGACAGGGCCCTACGAGCAGTACTTC. This gives the protein CASRGTGPYEQYF. The chain couples TRBV25-1 to TRBJ2-7; the match to TRBD1 covers 9 bases. V was clipped by 6 bases and J by 2 bases; unmatched bases: 2. Germline CDR1 and CDR2: MGHDK and SYGVNS. This CDR3 has 13 residues.

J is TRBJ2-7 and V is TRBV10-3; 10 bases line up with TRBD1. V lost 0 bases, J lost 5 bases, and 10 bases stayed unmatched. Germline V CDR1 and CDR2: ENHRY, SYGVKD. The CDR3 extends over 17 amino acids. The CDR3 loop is CAISESDRDRGRDEQYF. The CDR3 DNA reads TGTGCCATCAGTGAGTCTGACCGGGACAGGGGTCGCGACGAGCAGTACTTC.

This CDR3 is CASSLAGGSNQPQHF. The CDR3 DNA follows: TGTGCCAGCAGCTTAGCGGGGGGTAGCAATCAGCCCCAGCATTTT. The V and J genes are TRBV7-9 and TRBJ1-5; D is perhaps TRBD1 (5 bases). The CDR3 consists of 15 residues. Germline-derived CDR1 and CDR2 are SEHNR and FQNEAQ (reference sequence). V was trimmed by 0 bases and J by 0 bases, leaving 6 bases between them.